This T cell receptor beta chain was captured by sequencing in a study of CD8+CD57+ T cells in acquired aplastic anemia. Study-wide findings and caveats: Patient and control CD8+ Simpson's diversity was not significantly different.

Trimming left V 4 bases short and J 0 bases short, with 8 bases between. This CDR3 region has 14 residues. In germline, CDR1 is SGDLS, CDR2 YYNGEE. CD8+CD57+ cell expansion had been shown by flow cytometry in patients chosen for sequencing. The cohort consisted entirely of patients having severe acquired aplastic anemia. Both TCR beta VDJ combination and CDR3 sequence profiling were carried out. Genomic DNA was the template for this profiling. Each CDR3 protein is one row after TCRdb ran MiXCR on the reads. The data contain 170,000 or so distinct CDR3 sequences, around 60% of them singletons. In its sample, this clonotype was seen a few times. Its specificity is not known.

This receptor was obtained from a human donor with aplastic anemia. Sequencing input: sorted CD4+, CD8+, or CD8+CD57+ T cells (not recorded which) from PBMCs. The genes are TRBV9 and TRBJ1-3; D is ambiguous. CDR3 DNA: TGTGCCAGCAGCCCCTCTCCCTCTGGAAACACCATATATTTT. It yields the protein CASSPSPSGNTIYF. The whole variable domain, filled in from reference TRBV9 and TRBJ1-3, reads DSGVTQTPKHLITATGQRVTLRCSPRSGDLSVYWYQQSLDQGLQFLIQYYNGEERAKGNILERFSAQQFPDLHSELNLSSLELGDSALYFCASSPSPSGNTIYFGEGSWLTVV.